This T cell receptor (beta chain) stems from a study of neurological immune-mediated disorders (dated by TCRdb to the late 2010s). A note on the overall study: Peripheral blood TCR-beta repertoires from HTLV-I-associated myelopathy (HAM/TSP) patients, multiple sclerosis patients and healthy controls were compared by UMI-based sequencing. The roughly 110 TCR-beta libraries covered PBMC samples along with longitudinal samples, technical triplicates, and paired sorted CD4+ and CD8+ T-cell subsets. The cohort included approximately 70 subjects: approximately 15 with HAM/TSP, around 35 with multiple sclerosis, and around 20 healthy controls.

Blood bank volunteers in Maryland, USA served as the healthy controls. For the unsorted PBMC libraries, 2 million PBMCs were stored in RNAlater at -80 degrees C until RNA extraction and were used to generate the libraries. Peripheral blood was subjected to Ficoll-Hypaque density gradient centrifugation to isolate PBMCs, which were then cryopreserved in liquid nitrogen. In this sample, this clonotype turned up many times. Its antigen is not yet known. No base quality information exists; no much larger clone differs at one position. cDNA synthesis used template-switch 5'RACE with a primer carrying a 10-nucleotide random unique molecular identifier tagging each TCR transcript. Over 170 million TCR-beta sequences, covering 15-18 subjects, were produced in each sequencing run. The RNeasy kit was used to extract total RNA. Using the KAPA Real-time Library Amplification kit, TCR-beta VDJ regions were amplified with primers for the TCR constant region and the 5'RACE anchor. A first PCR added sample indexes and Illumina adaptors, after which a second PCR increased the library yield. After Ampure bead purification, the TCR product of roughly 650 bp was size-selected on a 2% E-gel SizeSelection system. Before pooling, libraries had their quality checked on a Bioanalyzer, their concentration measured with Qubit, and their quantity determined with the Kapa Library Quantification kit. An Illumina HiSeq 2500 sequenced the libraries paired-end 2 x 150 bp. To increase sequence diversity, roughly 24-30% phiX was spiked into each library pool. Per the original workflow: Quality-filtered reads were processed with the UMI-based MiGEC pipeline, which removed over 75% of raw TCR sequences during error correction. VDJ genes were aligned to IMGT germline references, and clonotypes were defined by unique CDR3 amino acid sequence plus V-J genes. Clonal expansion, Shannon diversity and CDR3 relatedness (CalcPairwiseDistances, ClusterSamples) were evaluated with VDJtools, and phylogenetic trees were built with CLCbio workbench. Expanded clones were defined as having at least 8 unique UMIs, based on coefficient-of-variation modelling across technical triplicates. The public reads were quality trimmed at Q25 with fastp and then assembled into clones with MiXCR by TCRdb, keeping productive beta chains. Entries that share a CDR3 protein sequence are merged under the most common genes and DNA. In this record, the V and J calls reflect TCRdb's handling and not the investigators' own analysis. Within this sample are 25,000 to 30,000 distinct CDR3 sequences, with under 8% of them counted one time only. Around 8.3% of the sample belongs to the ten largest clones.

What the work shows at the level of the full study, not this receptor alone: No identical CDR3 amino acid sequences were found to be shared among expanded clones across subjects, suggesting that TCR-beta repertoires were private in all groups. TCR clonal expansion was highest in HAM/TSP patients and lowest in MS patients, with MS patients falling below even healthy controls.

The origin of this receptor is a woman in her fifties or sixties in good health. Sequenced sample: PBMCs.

CDR3 loop: CASGSADRGNQPQHF. The base sequence is TGTGCCAGCGGCTCGGCGGATAGGGGCAATCAGCCCCAGCATTTT. In this chain, TRBV28 is recombined with TRBJ1-5, with the D gene call left open. Deletion took 8 bases off V and 2 bases off J, with a span of 16 bases between the germline ends. Based on the germline V gene, the CDR1 and CDR2 sequences are MDHEN and SYDVKM. The CDR3 covers 15 residues, taking in both the cysteine and the phenylalanine. The entry retains the CDR3 DNA only, 45 bases that are in frame from base 1.